The 18 T cell receptor beta chains in this list originate from one sample, sequenced in a study of T cell repertoires in cytomegalovirus infection. TCRdb re-derived calls from the reads in MiXCR, one entry per CDR3 protein. The profile shows 97,000 or so distinct CDR3 sequences, 15% to 20% of them singletons. Material: PBMCs. The receptors were sampled from a human donor in good health (CMV status not recorded). Some clones in this sample may be carry-over from other donors' samples.

This clonotype is a singleton in its sample. The chain couples TRBV20-1 to TRBJ2-1; 8 nucleotides align to TRBD2. J gave up 3 bases and V 2 bases, and 9 bases lay outside the gene matches. Germline CDR1 reads DFQATT; CDR2 reads SNEGSKA (reference sequence). CDR3 length: 16 residues. CDR3 loop: CSARQRGAGGYNEQFF. Written as DNA, the CDR3 is TGCAGTGCTAGACAACGGGGGGCGGGGGGCTACAATGAGCAGTTCTTC.

This chain uses TRBV28 with TRBJ2-4, with D maybe TRBD2 (5 bases). The CDR3 extends over 14 amino acids. Germline V CDR1 and CDR2: MDHEN, SYDVKM. Trimming pared 3 bases from V and 3 bases from J, leaving 9 bases between. CDR3 region: CASSLPGIKNIQYF. The CDR3 nucleotides read TGTGCCAGCAGTTTGCCCGGGATCAAAAACATTCAGTACTTC.

The sample holds many counts of this clonotype. This chain links TRBV20-1 with TRBJ2-7; TRBD1 might be the D (6 bases). The germline gives CDR1 DFQATT, CDR2 SNEGSKA (reference sequence). Deletions cut 5 bases from V and 4 bases from J, with 12 bases between. The CDR3 has 12 residues. The CDR3 coding sequence is TGCAGTGCTCCCCCCACAGGGTACGAGCAGTACTTC. Translating gives CSAPPTGYEQYF.

This clonotype was seen many times. The gene calls are TRBV30 and TRBJ2-7, with 9 nucleotides matching TRBD1. V gave up 0 bases and J gave up 3 bases; unmatched junction bases: 6. The germline V gene encodes CDR1 GTSNPN and CDR2 SVGIG (reference sequence). CDR3 length: 15 amino acids. The CDR3 reads CAWSVQGTGIYEQYF. The CDR3 DNA reads TGTGCCTGGAGTGTACAAGGGACAGGGATCTACGAGCAGTACTTC. Combining the CDR3 with reference TRBV30 and TRBJ2-7 gives the whole variable domain SQTIHQWPATLVQPVGSPLSLECTVEGTSNPNLYWYRQAAGRGLQLLFYSVGIGQISSEVPQNLSASRPQDRQFILSSKKLLLSDSGFYLCAWSVQGTGIYEQYFGPGTRLTVT.

This clonotype was found many times. The chain is built from TRBV7-9 and TRBJ1-1; no reliable D call. This CDR3 spans 14 amino acids. Germline V lookup: CDR1 SEHNR, CDR2 FQNEAQ (reference sequence). The V and J ends lost 5 bases and 6 bases respectively, with 16 bases between them. The CDR3 is CASSPTRKTPEAFF. The CDR3 DNA reads as TGTGCCAGCAGCCCAACCAGAAAAACCCCTGAAGCTTTCTTT.

This clonotype has a handful of counts. The rearrangement uses TRBV7-9 and TRBJ2-7, with 7 bases matching TRBD1. The CDR3 loop spans 14 amino acids. Per germline, CDR1 SEHNR and CDR2 FQNEAQ (reference sequence). Trimming at V came to 5 bases and at J to 3 bases, leaving 7 bases not matched to a gene. The CDR3 reads CASSLGQFSYEQYF. The CDR3 coding sequence is TGTGCCAGCAGCCTGGGACAGTTTAGCTACGAGCAGTACTTC.

This chain uses TRBV18 with TRBJ1-6, with 8 bases matching TRBD1. The junction had 4 bases not matched to a gene; V was cut back by 4 bases and J by 5 bases. This CDR3 is 15 amino acids long. Germline V gene data show CDR1 as KGHSH and CDR2 as LQKENI. The chain's CDR3 is CASSLTTGDNSPLHF. The DNA for the CDR3 is TGTGCCAGCTCACTCACGACAGGGGATAATTCACCCCTCCACTTT.

This clonotype was detected ten times or more. The chain employs TRBV12-3 or TRBV12-4 and TRBJ2-1, with TRBD2 identical over 12 bases. The CDR3 totals 16 residues. Unmatched junction bases numbered 7, after V lost 3 bases and J lost 7 bases. The CDR3: CASSLTSGGSRNEQFF. The CDR3 nucleotides are TGTGCCAGCAGTTTGACTAGCGGGGGTAGCAGGAATGAGCAGTTCTTC.

The chain has TRBV5-1 and TRBJ1-1; D is possibly TRBD1 (5 bases). The CDR3 length is 15 residues. V lost 2 bases and J lost 1, with 12 bases in between. Germline loops: CDR1 SGHRS, CDR2 YFSETQ. CDR3 loop: CASSFRTDRNTEAFF. The CDR3 nucleotides read TGCGCCAGCAGCTTCCGGACCGACAGGAACACTGAAGCTTTCTTT.

Only a few counts were recorded for this clonotype. V usage is TRBV12-3 or TRBV12-4 and J usage is TRBJ1-2; D unresolved. Deletions cut 7 bases from V and 8 bases from J, with 17 bases between. The CDR3 consists of 13 residues. The CDR3 spells CASMSPVTRGYTF. In DNA form, the CDR3 reads TGTGCCAGCATGAGTCCTGTGACGAGGGGCTACACCTTC.

The chain couples TRBV5-1 to TRBJ2-2; 9 bases fit TRBD1. This CDR3 spans 17 amino acids. V was pared by 2 bases and J by 2 bases, with 7 bases of the junction left unmatched. The germline V gene has CDR1 SGHRS and CDR2 YFSETQ. The CDR3 is CASSLPQTGGNTGELFF. Written as DNA, the CDR3 is TGCGCCAGCAGCTTACCCCAGACAGGGGGTAACACCGGGGAGCTGTTTTTT.

The chain links TRBV19 to TRBJ2-5, with 15 bases matching TRBD2. Trimming cost V 7 bases and J 2 bases; bases outside gene matches: 5. This CDR3 has 16 residues. The germline CDR1 and CDR2 sequences are LNHDA and SQIVND (reference sequence). CDR3 sequence reads: CASILGTSGGQETQYF. The DNA for the CDR3 is TGTGCCAGTATTCTAGGGACTAGCGGGGGGCAAGAGACCCAGTACTTC.

The genes are TRBV2 and TRBJ1-2, with D possibly being TRBD1 (5 bases). Trimming took off 5 bases at V and 2 bases at J, with 9 bases between the two ends. CDR3 length: 13 residues. Germline CDR1 and CDR2: SNHLY and FYNNEI. The CDR3 region is CASSQEGNYGYTF. The CDR3 DNA is TGTGCCAGCAGTCAGGAGGGGAACTATGGCTACACCTTC. The full variable domain, its missing parts supplied by reference TRBV2 and TRBJ1-2, is EPEVTQTPSHQVTQMGQEVILRCVPISNHLYFYWYRQILGQKVEFLVSFYNNEISEKSEIFDDQFSVERPDGSNFTLKIRSTKLEDSAMYFCASSQEGNYGYTFGSGTRLTVV.

This clonotype was seen ten or more times. The CDR3 DNA follows: TGTGCCAGCAGCCCGCAGAGCCCCGGATTGAACACTGAAGCTTTCTTT. Translating it yields CASSPQSPGLNTEAFF. V is TRBV7-2 and J is TRBJ1-1; D not resolved. The germline V gene has CDR1 SGHTA and CDR2 FQGNSA. V was shortened by 5 bases and J by 0 bases, with 16 bases between the two germline ends. CDR3 length equals 16 residues.

This clonotype was detected a few times. The chain uses TRBV5-4 and TRBJ2-5; TRBD2 might be the D (6 bases). The CDR3 runs to 16 residues. The V gene lost 0 bases and the J gene lost 2 bases, with 14 bases spanning the gap. Germline values: CDR1 SGHNT, CDR2 YYREEE (reference sequence). The CDR3 sequence is CASSLDGGKGQETQYF. The DNA for the CDR3 is TGTGCCAGCAGCTTGGACGGAGGGAAGGGACAAGAGACCCAGTACTTC.

This clonotype has just a few counts. The rearrangement joins TRBV7-6 to TRBJ2-2; D remains ambiguous. From germline, CDR1 is SGHVS and CDR2 FNYEAQ. Between the trimmed V and J ends, which lost 5 bases and 4 bases, there was a span of 11 bases. This CDR3 is 14 amino acids long. The CDR3 loop is CASSPLASTGELFF. CDR3 DNA sequence: TGTGCCAGCAGCCCCCTGGCGAGCACCGGGGAGCTGTTTTTT.

This clonotype appeared many times. V is TRBV7-2 and J is TRBJ2-2, with D possibly TRBD2 on 6 matching bases. The ends were cut back, 5 bases at V and 2 bases at J, with 12 bases in the middle. Germline V gene lookup returns CDR1 SGHTA and CDR2 FQGNSA. This CDR3 is 15 amino acids long. CDR3 amino acids: CASSRDLANTGELFF. For the CDR3, the DNA is TGTGCCAGCAGCCGGGACTTAGCTAACACCGGGGAGCTGTTTTTT.

This clonotype was seen more than once but under ten times. The chain is built from TRBV6-2 or TRBV6-3 and TRBJ2-7; tentatively, D is TRBD2 (5 bases). V dropped 5 bases and J dropped 6 bases, with 17 bases sitting between them. The germline gives CDR1 MNHEY, CDR2 SVGEGT. The CDR3 extends over 14 amino acids. Here the CDR3 DNA reads TGTGCCAGCAGTCCTCTCCCCGTGGGGAGCGAGCAGTACTTC. Translating gives CASSPLPVGSEQYF.